One T cell receptor beta chain is described in this entry. The data were obtained in a study of blood T cell repertoires in COVID-19. Authors' analysis steps: Scientists estimated how many nucleated cells there were by amplifying reference gene primers. The protocol was immunoSEQ multiplex PCR, while the TCRdb copy is restricted to in-frame clones and leaves out a portion. From that table come the V and J calls and clone size; the DNA was used to work out D and trimming. The sample carries roughly 170,000 clones, under 85% recorded once. Per germline, CDR1 SEHNR and CDR2 FQNEAQ (reference sequence). Deletions cut 4 bases from V and 0 bases from J, with 10 bases between. The CDR3 length is 14 residues.

The rearrangement uses TRBV7-9 and TRBJ2-7; D is perhaps TRBD2 (6 bases). The specimen was peripheral blood. The TCR comes from a man aged 55-75 years who had recovered from COVID-19. The CDR3 sequence is CASSWGVSSYEQYF. In DNA form, the CDR3 reads TGTGCCAGCAGCTGGGGGGTGTCCTCCTACGAGCAGTACTTC.